The T cell receptor (beta chain) under discussion was sequenced for a study of T cell responses to AZD1222 COVID-19 vaccine. Points from the study as a whole: There were mostly white British donors and more females than males, and clonal diversity was possibly underestimated. It was only a handful of AZD1222 recipients who were seropositive at baseline. CD4 TCRs covered the whole spike, strongest at regions 160-218 and 743-854.

Second doses were pooled across both intervals (about 4 or about 12 weeks). Sequencing was performed with immunoSEQ multiplex PCR; in TCRdb, only in-frame clones are kept and a portion is missing. The sample yields tens of thousands of clones, roughly nine tenths seen once. The CDR3 is 12 residues long. V gave up 6 bases and J gave up 7 bases, with 10 bases separating them. In germline, CDR1 is SGHTA, CDR2 FQGNSA. The table lists this clone with a few counts. Its antigen is currently unknown. The source was peripheral blood, collected 28 days after the second AZD1222 dose. This chain connects TRBV7-2 to TRBJ1-5; D is ambiguous. This receptor was obtained from an adult who received the AZD1222 COVID-19 vaccine. CDR3 protein: CASRIMEQPQHF. CDR3 DNA sequence: TGTGCCAGCAGGATAATGGAGCAGCCCCAGCATTTT.